This T cell receptor (beta chain) was found in a study of PD-1 blockade in classical Hodgkin lymphoma. Study information: With a 2-week interval, patients received intravenous nivolumab at 3 mg/kg.

Libraries were prepared by immunoSEQ multiplex PCR; TCRdb keeps only in-frame clonotypes and omits some of them. Of 25,000 to 35,000 clones listed, roughly two thirds are singletons. With no exception, relapse followed autologous stem cell transplantation in all patients, and brentuximab vedotin exposure varied. This CDR3 region has 13 residues. The V end lost 5 bases, the J end lost 0 bases, and 8 bases lay between the germline ends. Germline CDR1 MNHEY, CDR2 SVGAGI. The rearrangement links TRBV6-5 to TRBJ2-7, with D possibly matching TRBD2 (5 bases). The sequence came from a human donor with classical Hodgkin lymphoma. The source material was peripheral blood mononuclear cells (PBMCs), sampled before the second cycle of nivolumab. CDR3 DNA: TGTGCCAGCAGTCTCGACTACTCCTACGAGCAGTACTTC. Translated, it gives CASSLDYSYEQYF.